The 24 T cell receptor beta chains below come from one sample, sequenced in a study of blood T cell repertoires in COVID-19. Sequencing was performed with immunoSEQ multiplex PCR; in TCRdb, only in-frame clones are kept and a portion is missing. The table lists roughly 200,000 clones, about 80% of them singletons. Material for sequencing was peripheral blood. The source of these receptors is a man between 60 and 75 years old with acute or convalescent COVID-19.

This clone turned up a few times. The rearrangement links TRBV7-9 to TRBJ2-1; D may be TRBD1 (5 bases). The CDR3 spans 16 residues. V was shortened by 3 bases and J by 8 bases, with 20 bases between the two germline ends. Looked up from germline, CDR1 is SEHNR and CDR2 is FQNEAQ (reference sequence). For the CDR3, the DNA is TGTGCCAGCAGCTTTTGGCGATCGGACACAAGCTATGAGCAGTTCTTC. Translation: CASSFWRSDTSYEQFF.

A few counts support this clone. This chain links TRBV2 with TRBJ2-3; 10 nucleotides match TRBD1. This CDR3 is built from 15 residues. V was clipped by 4 bases and J by 4 bases; unmatched bases: 5. The germline V gene encodes CDR1 SNHLY and CDR2 FYNNEI. In nucleotides, the CDR3 is TGTGCCAGCAGTGTTGACAGGGGGCTTGCAGATACGCAGTATTTT. Translation: CASSVDRGLADTQYF.

This clone appeared once. The CDR3 loop is CASSQGPLANSPLHF. CDR3 nucleotides: TGTGCCAGCAGCCAAGGGCCTCTTGCCAATTCACCCCTCCACTTT. The J gene is TRBJ1-6, the V gene TRBV3-1 (or the pseudogene TRBV3-2); D is unresolved. The ends were cut back, 1 base at V and 7 bases at J, with 11 bases in the middle. Germline V gene data show CDR1 as LGHDT and CDR2 as YNNKEL (reference sequence). The length of the CDR3 is 15 residues.

The V and J genes are TRBV7-2 and TRBJ2-3; no clear D gene. Germline loops: CDR1 SGHTA, CDR2 FQGNSA. The CDR3 is 15 residues long. Deletions cut 1 base from V and 2 bases from J, with 10 bases between. CDR3: CASSLGISNTDTQYF. Written as DNA, the CDR3 is TGTGCCAGCAGCTTAGGTATTAGCAACACAGATACGCAGTATTTT.

The gene calls are TRBV30 and TRBJ1-2, with D tentatively TRBD1 (5 bases). V was pared by 2 bases and J by 1 base, with 11 bases between. Germline V gene sequence: CDR1 GTSNPN, CDR2 SVGIG (reference sequence). The CDR3 sequence is 14 residues long. The CDR3 DNA sequence: TGTGCCTGGAGTCCGGAGGGGATTAACTATGGCTACACCTTC. It yields the protein CAWSPEGINYGYTF.

J is TRBJ1-1 and V is TRBV30; no firm D call. Germline V gene sequence: CDR1 GTSNPN, CDR2 SVGIG (reference sequence). The CDR3 contains 13 residues. V lost 1 base and J 5 bases, leaving 11 bases between the germline ends. The CDR3 loop is CAWSAGRGTEAFF. The CDR3 region has the DNA TGTGCCTGGAGTGCGGGGAGAGGGACTGAAGCTTTCTTT.

The V and J genes are TRBV7-3 and TRBJ2-2, with D tentatively TRBD2 (6 bases). This CDR3 is built from 14 residues. Germline loops: CDR1 SGHTA, CDR2 FQGTGA. V was shortened by 2 bases and J by 3 bases, with 7 bases between the two germline ends. The CDR3 sequence: CASSLGGYTGELFF. The DNA of the CDR3 is TGTGCCAGCAGCTTAGGAGGGTACACCGGGGAGCTGTTTTTT.

Only a few counts were recorded for this clone. This chain joins TRBV21-1 and TRBJ2-7; the D call TRBD1 from the table was never checked on the DNA. TRBV21-1 is a pseudogene locus. This CDR3 comprises 14 residues. CDR3 amino acids: CASSKGGTGRKQYF. The CDR3 DNA reads as TGTGCCAGCAGCAAAGGAGGGACAGGGAGAAAGCAGTACTTC.

The V call is TRBV18, the J call TRBJ1-5, with D possibly matching TRBD1 (6 bases). V lost 4 bases and J 4 bases, leaving 14 bases between the germline ends. Germline CDR1 reads KGHSH; CDR2 reads LQKENI. The CDR3 length is 15 residues. CDR3 sequence reads: CASSRTPGTNQPQHF. For the CDR3, the DNA is TGTGCCAGCTCACGTACCCCCGGGACAAATCAGCCCCAGCATTTT.

The CDR3 sequence: CASREGTYNEQFF. CDR3 bases: TGTGCCAGCAGGGAAGGAACTTACAATGAGCAGTTCTTC. The rearrangement uses TRBV19 and TRBJ2-1; D is perhaps TRBD1 (5 bases). CDR1 and CDR2 from the germline V gene are LNHDA and SQIVND (reference sequence). The CDR3 spans 13 residues. V was clipped by 9 bases and J by 4 bases, with 13 bases between them.

This chain joins TRBV19 and TRBJ1-2; possible D gene TRBD1, 6 bases. In germline, CDR1 is LNHDA, CDR2 SQIVND (reference sequence). Trimming cost V 3 bases and J 2 bases, with 13 bases left between them. The CDR3 length is 15 residues. The CDR3 is CASSISGGGNYGYTF. The CDR3 DNA reads as TGTGCCAGTAGTATCAGCGGGGGCGGGAACTATGGCTACACCTTC.

This chain links TRBV19 with TRBJ1-1; D is perhaps TRBD1 (6 bases). The V gene's germline CDR1 is LNHDA and CDR2 SQIVND (reference sequence). The CDR3 runs to 14 residues. V lost 5 bases to trimming and J lost 5 bases, with 15 bases between them. This CDR3 is CASSSTGPRTEAFF. As DNA, the CDR3 is TGTGCCAGTAGTTCGACAGGCCCCCGGACTGAAGCTTTCTTT.

The CDR3 reads CASRPPGTDTQYF. CDR3 nucleotides: TGTGCCAGCCGACCACCGGGGACAGATACGCAGTATTTT. The V and J genes are TRBV12-3 or TRBV12-4 and TRBJ2-3, with D tentatively TRBD2 (5 bases). The CDR3 covers 13 residues. The germline V and J ends were trimmed by 8 bases and 3 bases, with 12 bases remaining between them.

The V gene is TRBV19, the J gene TRBJ1-6; D is unclear. V lost 3 bases and J 1 base, leaving 16 bases between the germline ends. CDR3 length: 18 amino acids. Germline CDR1 LNHDA, CDR2 SQIVND (reference sequence). CDR3 bases: TGTGCCAGTAGTATGAGGACGGGAGAGGGATCCTATAATTCACCCCTCCACTTT. Its protein is CASSMRTGEGSYNSPLHF.

The rearrangement links TRBV5-1 to TRBJ1-1, with 7 bases fitting TRBD1. The CDR3 length is 17 residues. V gave up 4 bases and J gave up 2 bases; unmatched junction bases: 14. Germline CDR1 is SGHRS and CDR2 is YFSETQ. The CDR3 reads CASSAGTARRINTEAFF. The DNA for the CDR3 is TGCGCCAGCAGCGCCGGGACAGCGAGGCGGATCAACACTGAAGCTTTCTTT.

The J gene is TRBJ1-1, the V gene TRBV14, with no clear D. The CDR3 has 14 residues. V lost 1 base to trimming and J lost 10 bases, with 16 bases between them. Germline lookup yields CDR1 SGHDN and CDR2 FVKESK. Here the CDR3 DNA reads TGTGCCAGCAGCCAAGCTTCGCGGAGTACCCCAGCTTTCTTT. Translation gives CASSQASRSTPAFF.

For the CDR3, the DNA is TGTGCCAGCGGCCGACAGGGGCTTACTAATGAAAAACTGTTTTTT. Protein product: CASGRQGLTNEKLFF. The rearrangement uses TRBV6-5 and TRBJ1-4; 8 bases fit TRBD1. Germline-derived CDR1 and CDR2 are MNHEY and SVGAGI. V was clipped by 8 bases and J by 2 bases; unmatched bases: 7. The CDR3 totals 15 residues.

This sequence joins TRBV6-2 or TRBV6-3 and TRBJ1-5; TRBD1 matches 7 bases. Germline CDR1 MNHEY, CDR2 SVGEGT. This CDR3 is built from 14 residues. With 4 bases clipped from V and 4 bases from J, the junction kept 4 bases outside the gene matches. As DNA, the CDR3 is TGTGCCAGCAGTTGGACAGGAGTAAATCAGCCCCAGCATTTT. Residues: CASSWTGVNQPQHF.

The CDR3 reads CASSTSPASEQYF. The DNA for the CDR3 is TGTGCCAGTAGTACCAGTCCAGCGTCCGAGCAGTACTTC. The chain is built from TRBV19 and TRBJ2-7; D call uncertain. The CDR3 has 13 amino acids. Per the germline V gene, CDR1 is LNHDA and CDR2 is SQIVND (reference sequence). With 4 bases removed from V and 6 bases from J, the gap between germline ends came to 13 bases.

The V and J genes are TRBV3-1 (or the pseudogene TRBV3-2) and TRBJ2-3; D is undetermined. With 2 bases removed from V and 3 bases from J, the gap between germline ends came to 12 bases. The CDR3 runs 15 residues. The germline V gene encodes CDR1 LGHDT and CDR2 YNNKEL (reference sequence). This chain's CDR3 is CASSQFSTGTDTQYF. The CDR3 region has the DNA TGTGCCAGCAGCCAATTTAGTACTGGTACAGATACGCAGTATTTT.

This sequence joins TRBV6-6 and TRBJ2-3; 8 bases are a match to TRBD2. The V segment lost 6 bases and the J segment 3 bases; nucleotides outside the gene matches: 8. The CDR3 has 15 amino acids. Per the germline V gene, CDR1 is MNHNY and CDR2 is SVGAGI (reference sequence). The CDR3 reads CASRRSGGQTDTQYF. CDR3 DNA sequence: TGTGCCAGCAGGAGATCGGGGGGGCAAACAGATACGCAGTATTTT.

This clone has just one count. The V gene is TRBV30, the J gene TRBJ2-3; D is possibly TRBD1 (6 bases). Germline V gene data show CDR1 as GTSNPN and CDR2 as SVGIG (reference sequence). There are 16 residues in the CDR3. V lost 1 base and J lost 2, with 16 bases in between. The CDR3 here is CAWSGKQGFNTDTQYF. CDR3 sequence (DNA): TGTGCCTGGAGTGGAAAACAGGGCTTTAACACAGATACGCAGTATTTT.

The rearrangement joins TRBV12-2 to TRBJ1-4; whether TRBD1, the table's D call, matches the DNA was not checked. TRBV12-2 is classified as a pseudogene. The length of the CDR3 is 18 residues. CDR3 residues: CASRLGVRTVATNEKLFF. The CDR3 DNA sequence: TGTGCAAGTCGCTTAGGGGTCCGGACAGTTGCAACTAATGAAAAACTGTTTTTT.

Only a few counts were recorded for this clone. The CDR3 spells CASSYSIYRDSYEQYF. The CDR3 bases are TGTGCCAGCAGTTACTCGATCTACAGGGACTCCTACGAGCAGTACTTC. The chain recombines TRBV6-5 with TRBJ2-7, with D perhaps matching TRBD1 (6 bases). Germline lookup yields CDR1 MNHEY and CDR2 SVGAGI. V lost 0 bases and J lost 0, with 12 bases in between. The CDR3 spans 16 residues.